This TCR beta chain was identified during a study of blood T cells in healthy people across ages. Alongside a J-beta primer mix, a sample-barcoded 5' primer served in a second PCR lasting about 6 to 11 cycles. MiXCR was run by TCRdb on the 5' RACE reads, yielding one entry per CDR3 protein. The data show roughly 560,000 distinct CDR3 sequences, around 24% seen once. Only a few counts were recorded for this clonotype. As yet, its antigen is unknown. The CDR3 is made up of 17 amino acids. The germline V gene encodes CDR1 SGHRS and CDR2 YFSETQ. Trimming shortened V by 0 bases and J by 0 bases, and 15 bases separated the two germline ends. The study, taken as a whole, reports: Per million T cells, the diversity of TCR beta decreased roughly linearly as age advanced. As naive T cell percentage varied, TCR beta diversity correlated strongly with it.

The sample also formed part of further work on T cells of mothers and their children. That source adds: Related pairs of mothers and children showed slightly higher, non-significant overlap versus unrelated pairs.

This TCR came from a boy aged 10-17 years in good health. The sequencing input was blood. The chain joins TRBV5-1 to TRBJ1-1, with D perhaps TRBD1 (6 bases). Here the CDR3 DNA reads TGCGCCAGCAGCTTGGTACCACAGGGAGACGTGAACACTGAAGCTTTCTTT. It codes for CASSLVPQGDVNTEAFF.